A single sample is the source of the 17 T cell receptor beta chains below, sequenced in a study of OX40 agonist ivuxolimab in advanced cancers. The library was prepared using the immunoSEQ multiplex PCR assay. Drawn from immuneACCESS, this table holds only the in-frame rearrangements with V and J called that TCRdb kept. Clones are partly lost; checked studies trace under half to an unresolved V gene and leave the rest unexplained. The sample table shows tens of thousands of clones, and 91% are seen once. The ten largest make up roughly 4% of the sample. Sequencing was performed on CD4+ or CD8+ T cells sorted from blood, taken in a trial of the OX40 agonist ivuxolimab. These receptors came from an adult with an advanced solid tumor such as melanoma, head and neck, liver or kidney cancer.

The rearrangement links TRBV4-3 to TRBJ2-3; D ambiguous. Germline assignment: CDR1 LGHNA and CDR2 YSLEER. V gave up 1 base and J gave up 6 bases, with 11 bases separating them. CDR3 size: 14 residues. For the CDR3, the DNA is TGCGCCAGCAGCCAAGCTGCTCTAGAGGATACGCAGTATTTT. This encodes CASSQAALEDTQYF.

J is TRBJ1-3 and V is TRBV27; 8 bases agree with TRBD1. The germline V gene has CDR1 MNHEY and CDR2 SMNVEV (reference sequence). The ends lost 6 bases at V and 2 bases at J; junction bases unmatched: 6. The CDR3 contains 15 residues. In DNA form, the CDR3 reads TGTGCCAGCAGCCTCACAGGGGGTGCTGGAAACACCATATATTTT. Translation: CASSLTGGAGNTIYF.

This clone is categorized as medium-sized. The chain joins TRBV9 to TRBJ1-5, with TRBD1 as a possible D gene (6 bases). V was clipped by 0 bases and J by 0 bases, with 19 bases between them. CDR1 and CDR2 (germline): SGDLS, YYNGEE. The CDR3 runs to 19 residues. The CDR3 protein is CASSVVGGIHQDSNQPQHF. As DNA, the CDR3 is TGTGCCAGCAGCGTAGTAGGGGGGATCCATCAGGATAGCAATCAGCCCCAGCATTTT.

The chain couples TRBV6-5 to TRBJ2-7; possibly TRBD1 for D (6 bases). Germline V CDR1 and CDR2: MNHEY, SVGAGI. The CDR3 covers 16 residues. Trimming pared 0 bases from V and 2 bases from J, leaving 14 bases between. The CDR3 sequence: CASSYSTGQRAYEQYF. The CDR3 bases are TGTGCCAGCAGTTACTCGACCGGACAGCGAGCCTACGAGCAGTACTTC.

The chain combines TRBV19 with TRBJ2-5; 8 bases line up with TRBD2. The trim removed 6 bases at V and 2 bases at J, leaving 2 bases unmatched. Germline V gene data show CDR1 as LNHDA and CDR2 as SQIVND (reference sequence). The CDR3 covers 13 residues. For the CDR3, the DNA is TGTGCCAGTAGGGCTAGCGGGCAAGAGACCCAGTACTTC. The encoded protein is CASRASGQETQYF.

The chain recombines TRBV29-1 with TRBJ2-2; 13 nucleotides agree with TRBD2. CDR1 is SQVTM, CDR2 ANQGSEA, per germline. Trimming removed 6 bases from V and 4 bases from J; junction bases left unmatched: 14. There are 18 residues in the CDR3. The CDR3 DNA reads as TGCAGCGTCCCGATGTTACTAGCGGGGGGGGCGGGCACCGGGGAGCTGTTTTTT. Its protein is CSVPMLLAGGAGTGELFF.

This chain uses TRBV9 with TRBJ2-2; D unclear. Germline CDR1 SGDLS, CDR2 YYNGEE. Trimming removed 2 bases at V and 3 bases at J, with 5 bases between. This CDR3 has 13 residues. Here the CDR3 reads CASSVEDTGELFF. For the CDR3, the DNA is TGTGCCAGCAGCGTGGAAGACACCGGGGAGCTGTTTTTT. Full variable domain (rest looked up from reference TRBV9 and TRBJ2-2): DSGVTQTPKHLITATGQRVTLRCSPRSGDLSVYWYQQSLDQGLQFLIQYYNGEERAKGNILERFSAQQFPDLHSELNLSSLELGDSALYFCASSVEDTGELFFGEGSRLTVL.

CDR3 protein: CASSDYRESTNTIYF. In nucleotides, the CDR3 is TGTGCCAGCAGTGACTACAGGGAATCCACAAACACCATATATTTT. The chain links TRBV6-1 to TRBJ1-3; a possible D gene is TRBD1 (6 bases). The V end lost 3 bases, the J end lost 6 bases, and 15 bases lay between the germline ends. The CDR3 has 15 residues. Looked up from germline, CDR1 is MNHNS and CDR2 is SASEGT.

This clone was observed a handful of times. The gene calls are TRBV6-6 and TRBJ2-1; D call uncertain. Trimming took off 3 bases at V and 4 bases at J, with 10 bases between the two ends. CDR1 is MNHNY, CDR2 SVGAGI, per germline (reference sequence). The CDR3 sequence is 14 residues long. This chain's CDR3 is CASSYWQEYNEQFF. The CDR3 bases are TGTGCCAGCAGTTATTGGCAGGAATACAATGAGCAGTTCTTC.

The chain uses TRBV5-6 and TRBJ2-1; TRBD1 aligns across 8 bases. Per the germline V gene, CDR1 is SGHDT and CDR2 is YYEEEE. The ends lost 4 bases at V and 5 bases at J; junction bases unmatched: 5. This CDR3 contains 14 residues. CDR3 protein: CASSPGQGNNEQFF. The CDR3 DNA reads as TGTGCCAGCAGCCCTGGACAGGGAAACAATGAGCAGTTCTTC.

The V and J genes are TRBV6-5 and TRBJ1-2; D unresolved. CDR1 and CDR2 (germline): MNHEY, SVGAGI. The CDR3 is 15 amino acids. The V end was cut by 6 bases, the J end by 4 bases, with 18 bases between. In nucleotides, the CDR3 is TGTGCCAGCAGCAACAGTAGTCCGTTTATCTATGGCTACACCTTC. This encodes CASSNSSPFIYGYTF.

The chain couples TRBV19 to TRBJ2-1; 13 positions agree with TRBD2. Germline lookup yields CDR1 LNHDA and CDR2 SQIVND (reference sequence). J gave up 9 bases and V 1 base, and 3 bases lay outside the gene matches. This CDR3 is 15 amino acids long. The CDR3 here is CASSIGTSGGGEQFF. The CDR3 nucleotides are TGTGCCAGTAGTATAGGGACTAGCGGGGGAGGTGAGCAGTTCTTC.

This clone was seen a handful of times. The chain uses TRBV5-4 and TRBJ2-7, with a weak D call TRBD2 (5 bases). The CDR3 covers 14 residues. Germline CDR1 reads SGHNT; CDR2 reads YYREEE (reference sequence). V dropped 0 bases and J dropped 2 bases, with 9 bases sitting between them. CDR3 loop: CASSLAGGTYEQYF. CDR3 sequence (DNA): TGTGCCAGCAGCTTGGCCGGAGGAACCTACGAGCAGTACTTC.

The V gene is TRBV4-3, the J gene TRBJ1-1; D is possibly TRBD1 (5 bases). V was pared by 0 bases and J by 2 bases, with 10 bases between. The CDR3 contains 15 residues. Germline loops: CDR1 LGHNA, CDR2 YSLEER. DNA of the CDR3: TGCGCCAGCAGCCAAGAACCAGGACACAACACTGAAGCTTTCTTT. It translates to CASSQEPGHNTEAFF.

This chain joins TRBV6-8 and TRBJ2-7; 11 positions match TRBD2. With V trimmed by 6 bases and J by 2 bases, 15 bases remained unmatched. The CDR3 spans 18 residues. Germline V gives CDR1 MNHGY, CDR2 SAAAGT. DNA for the CDR3: TGTGCCAGCAGCTCAACTAGCGGGAGTAATCGTTTCCCCTACGAGCAGTACTTC. Encoded protein: CASSSTSGSNRFPYEQYF.

The chain uses TRBV6-1 and TRBJ1-2; D remains unclear. V was shortened by 3 bases and J by 7 bases, with 3 bases between the two germline ends. The CDR3 extends over 10 amino acids. Per germline, CDR1 MNHNS and CDR2 SASEGT. The CDR3 here is CASSDSGYTF. CDR3 bases: TGTGCCAGCAGTGACTCTGGCTACACCTTC.

Here the CDR3 DNA reads TGTGCCAGCTCACGGTATGGATCGGAACAGTACACTGAAGCTTTCTTT. Protein product: CASSRYGSEQYTEAFF. The chain uses TRBV18 and TRBJ1-1; D not resolved. Germline lookup yields CDR1 KGHSH and CDR2 LQKENI. The CDR3 length is 16 residues. V was clipped by 4 bases and J by 3 bases, with 18 bases between them.